At least ten counts were recorded for the clone carrying this T cell receptor (beta chain). As yet, its antigen is unknown. Germline V gene sequence: CDR1 DFQATT, CDR2 SNEGSKA (reference sequence). The V end lost 2 bases, the J end lost 7 bases, and 15 bases lay between the germline ends. The CDR3 runs to 15 residues. This sample is part of a study of T cells in Graves' hyperthyroidism and ophthalmopathy. Investigators excluded patients with uncontrolled infection, other autoimmune disease, pregnancy or lactation. Findings and limits, study-wide: Researchers found most expanded thyroid clonotypes above 0.001 in blood as well.

RNA transcripts provided the source from which TCR beta CDR3 regions were amplified. HTBI primers were the set used in a first-round RT-PCR of the TCR CDR3. From the multiplex PCR reads, TCRdb called clonotypes with MiXCR, one entry per CDR3 protein. The sample contains 300,000 to 450,000 distinct CDR3 sequences, 13% to 15% of which appear only once. The sequence derives from a woman aged 25 to 39 with Graves' ophthalmopathy. V gene TRBV20-1 combines with J gene TRBJ1-6, with D perhaps matching TRBD1 (5 bases). The specimen sequenced was blood. The chain's CDR3 is CSARRRGFWNSPLHF. CDR3 DNA sequence: TGCAGTGCTAGACGGAGGGGATTTTGGAATTCACCCCTCCACTTT.